This T cell receptor (beta chain) was observed in a study of cytomegalovirus exposure and HLA in healthy donors. The overall study: Later analysis reported that the roughly 110 validation repertoires shared the platform of the approximately 670 first-cohort repertoires. Study findings and constraints: Most TCR sequences were rare, but some public TCRs occurred in many donors. Among the CMV-associated chains, three were confirmed in vitro as specific for CMV antigens.

The donors were members of the 120-subject validation cohort (separate from the roughly 670-subject first cohort). The data were produced by immunoSEQ multiplex PCR, yet TCRdb's version contains in-frame clones alone and is incomplete. The table records about 170,000 clones, just under 90% of them present only once. Note on this clone: Its antigen is undetermined.

What was sequenced was PBMCs. This receptor was obtained from a man younger than 35 in good health and CMV-seropositive.

CDR3 nucleotide sequence: TGTGCCAGTAGTCCCGGCGGTGGTTATCAGCCCCAGCATTTT. Translating it yields CASSPGGGYQPQHF. The genes are TRBV19 and TRBJ1-5; D gene ambiguous. Per the germline V gene, CDR1 is LNHDA and CDR2 is SQIVND (reference sequence). V was cut by 5 bases and J by 5 bases, with 13 bases left in between. The CDR3 spans 14 residues.